The 20 T cell receptor beta chains in this list originate from one sample, sequenced in a study of cytomegalovirus exposure and HLA in healthy donors (dated by TCRdb to the late 2010s). To prepare the library, the immunoSEQ multiplex PCR assay was applied. The immuneACCESS repertoire file appears here via TCRdb, limited to in-frame rearrangements. These files lack a portion of the clones; in checked studies, under half of the deficit traces to unresolved V genes, and the cause of the others is not known. The sample records roughly 60,000 clones, 90% to 97% of which are singletons. The ten largest make up around 0.83% of the sample. The specimen was PBMCs. The receptors were gathered from a man aged 18 to 29 in good health and CMV-seronegative.

The rearrangement links TRBV7-9 to TRBJ2-6; D is perhaps TRBD2 (6 bases). This CDR3 spans 17 amino acids. The V gene lost 2 bases and the J gene lost 0 bases, with 11 bases spanning the gap. In germline, CDR1 is SEHNR, CDR2 FQNEAQ (reference sequence). The CDR3 loop is CASSLYGSGSGANVLTF. The CDR3 DNA reads TGTGCCAGCAGCTTATACGGGAGCGGCTCTGGGGCCAACGTCCTGACTTTC.

This chain uses TRBV7-6 with TRBJ2-5, with D perhaps TRBD2 (5 bases). Trimming shortened V by 5 bases and J by 8 bases, and 24 bases separated the two germline ends. Germline CDR1 reads SGHVS; CDR2 reads FNYEAQ. This CDR3 has 16 residues. The CDR3: CASSPTASPQLETQYF. CDR3 coding DNA: TGTGCCAGCAGCCCAACTGCTAGCCCCCAATTAGAAACCCAGTACTTC.

V gene TRBV28 combines with J gene TRBJ2-7, with 9 bases fitting TRBD1. Germline V gene data show CDR1 as MDHEN and CDR2 as SYDVKM. CDR3 length: 15 residues. J gave up 2 bases and V 5 bases, and 7 bases lay outside the gene matches. CDR3 sequence reads: CASSVVGTGPYEQYF. For the CDR3, the DNA is TGTGCCAGCAGTGTAGTTGGGACAGGGCCCTACGAGCAGTACTTC.

The chain links TRBV25-1 to TRBJ1-4, with D uncertain. The CDR3 is 14 amino acids. The germline CDR1 and CDR2 sequences are MGHDK and SYGVNS. Between the trimmed V and J ends, which lost 1 base and 5 bases, there was a span of 8 bases. The CDR3 loop reads CASSESGGNEKLFF. As DNA, the CDR3 is TGTGCCAGCAGTGAATCGGGTGGGAATGAAAAACTGTTTTTT.

The chain links TRBV5-1 to TRBJ2-5; 9 bases fit TRBD1. The CDR3 is made up of 14 amino acids. V was pared by 4 bases and J by 5 bases, with 6 bases of the junction left unmatched. Germline V lookup: CDR1 SGHRS, CDR2 YFSETQ. CDR3 amino acids: CASSPGTGIETQYF. The CDR3 coding sequence is TGCGCCAGCAGCCCCGGGACAGGGATTGAGACCCAGTACTTC.

In regard to this clone: An end of the junction does not agree with germline; a read error may underlie this. This chain connects TRBV29-1 to TRBJ2-3, with 10 bases matching TRBD1. This CDR3 has 16 amino acids. From germline, CDR1 is SQVTM and CDR2 ANQGSEA. Here the CDR3 reads CSVESRDRGSTDTRYF. In DNA, the CDR3 is TGCAGCGTTGAAAGCCGGGACAGGGGAAGCACAGATACGCGGTATTTT.

V usage is TRBV6-1 and J usage is TRBJ2-7; TRBD2 is a possible D gene (6 bases). The CDR3 is 16 residues long. The germline V gene encodes CDR1 MNHNS and CDR2 SASEGT. V was cut by 2 bases and J by 2 bases, with 16 bases left in between. The CDR3 is CASSERKSGSTYEQYF. In DNA form, the CDR3 reads TGTGCCAGCAGTGAAAGGAAAAGCGGGTCTACCTACGAGCAGTACTTC.

This chain joins TRBV2 and TRBJ1-2, with 11 positions matching TRBD1. Trimming at V came to 4 bases and at J to 6 bases, leaving 4 bases not matched to a gene. The CDR3 has 14 residues. The V gene's germline CDR1 is SNHLY and CDR2 FYNNEI. CDR3 in amino acids: CASSGGTGGNGYTF. CDR3 coding DNA: TGTGCCAGCAGTGGTGGGACAGGGGGGAATGGCTACACCTTC.

This chain links TRBV7-9 with TRBJ2-5; the match to TRBD1 covers 9 bases. CDR3 length equals 16 residues. The J segment lost 5 bases and the V segment lost 3 bases, leaving 10 bases of the junction unmatched. The germline gives CDR1 SEHNR, CDR2 FQNEAQ (reference sequence). Written as DNA, the CDR3 is TGTGCCAGCAGCTTGGGGGGGACAGGGTCGTGGGAGACCCAGTACTTC. Residues: CASSLGGTGSWETQYF.

This clone was seen only once. The rearrangement links TRBV7-2 to TRBJ2-3; 10 bases map to TRBD2. The CDR3 extends over 17 amino acids. Per germline, CDR1 SGHTA and CDR2 FQGNSA. The trim removed 5 bases at V and 2 bases at J, leaving 10 bases unmatched. The CDR3 bases are TGTGCCAGCAGCGCTCAAGGGGGACTAGCGCTCACAGATACGCAGTATTTT. As protein: CASSAQGGLALTDTQYF.

V and J are TRBV14 and TRBJ1-2; D possibly corresponds to TRBD1 (6 bases). The CDR3 runs to 14 residues. The germline V gene encodes CDR1 SGHDN and CDR2 FVKESK. V was pared by 0 bases and J by 5 bases, with 10 bases between. CDR3 sequence: CASSQDRGPYGYTF. CDR3 sequence (DNA): TGTGCCAGCAGCCAAGACAGGGGACCATATGGCTACACCTTC.

The chain carries TRBV5-1 and TRBJ1-4; tentative D call: TRBD1 (5 bases). Germline V gene data show CDR1 as SGHRS and CDR2 as YFSETQ. The V gene lost 0 bases and the J gene lost 7 bases, with 19 bases spanning the gap. There are 17 residues in the CDR3. CDR3 in amino acids: CASSLEFLQATGEKLFF. The DNA of the CDR3 is TGCGCCAGCAGCTTGGAGTTTTTACAGGCCACCGGTGAAAAACTGTTTTTT.

The genes are TRBV4-1 and TRBJ2-2; 8 bases are shared with TRBD2. Per the germline V gene, CDR1 is MGHRA and CDR2 is YSYEKL. The CDR3 covers 16 residues. Trimming at V came to 0 bases and at J to 6 bases, leaving 6 bases not matched to a gene. CDR3 in DNA: TGCGCCAGCAGCCAAGAGTGGACTAGCTTGTCCGGGGAGCTGTTTTTT. It translates to CASSQEWTSLSGELFF.

This chain links TRBV4-2 with TRBJ2-7; a possible D gene is TRBD1 (6 bases). V was pared by 0 bases and J by 3 bases, with 9 bases between. The CDR3 totals 14 residues. The germline CDR1 and CDR2 sequences are LGHNA and YNFKEQ. This chain's CDR3 is CASSQERTVYEQYF. CDR3 bases: TGTGCCAGCAGCCAAGAGAGGACAGTCTACGAGCAGTACTTC.

The chain carries TRBV28 and TRBJ2-1; 12 positions agree with TRBD2. Germline loops: CDR1 MDHEN, CDR2 SYDVKM. CDR3 size: 15 residues. V lost 5 bases, J lost 6 bases, and 5 bases stayed unmatched. The CDR3 DNA reads TGTGCCAGCAGTATTGGACTAGCGGGAACCAATGAGCAGTTCTTC. Translated: CASSIGLAGTNEQFF.

The rearrangement uses TRBV7-9 and TRBJ2-7; possible D gene TRBD2, 7 bases. From germline, CDR1 is SEHNR and CDR2 FQNEAQ (reference sequence). The CDR3 loop spans 14 amino acids. V was shortened by 3 bases and J by 6 bases, with 15 bases between the two germline ends. CDR3: CASSLGGGGGEQYF. The CDR3 nucleotides are TGTGCCAGCAGCTTGGGAGGGGGGGGCGGCGAGCAGTACTTC.

The CDR3 sequence is CASSIGGSNTEAFF. DNA for the CDR3: TGTGCCAGTAGTATAGGCGGGTCGAACACTGAAGCTTTCTTT. This chain joins TRBV19 and TRBJ1-1, with D uncertain. Germline CDR1 is LNHDA and CDR2 is SQIVND (reference sequence). This CDR3 spans 14 amino acids. V shed 1 base and J shed 1 base, with 7 bases lying between them.

V gene TRBV6-5 combines with J gene TRBJ2-1; TRBD2 aligns across 11 bases. CDR3 length: 13 amino acids. Germline CDR1 is MNHEY and CDR2 is SVGAGI. J was trimmed by 4 bases and V by 8 bases; bases with no gene match: 1. CDR3 coding DNA: TGTGCCAGCGGACTAGCGGGTTACAATGAGCAGTTCTTC. Residues: CASGLAGYNEQFF.

The V and J genes are TRBV6-1 and TRBJ2-1; 7 positions agree with TRBD1. Germline V gene sequence: CDR1 MNHNS, CDR2 SASEGT. The CDR3 has 14 amino acids. Germline trimming cut 8 bases from V and 7 bases from J; bases unmatched to any gene: 11. Here the CDR3 reads CASRQQGFANEQFF. The CDR3 bases are TGTGCCAGCCGACAACAGGGGTTTGCGAATGAGCAGTTCTTC.

The table lists this clone with a count of one. The V and J genes are TRBV10-1 and TRBJ2-7; D call uncertain. The germline V gene encodes CDR1 WNHNN and CDR2 SYGVQD (reference sequence). V was trimmed by 3 bases and J by 5 bases, leaving 5 bases between them. CDR3 length equals 11 residues. CDR3 sequence: CASSEEDEQYF. DNA of the CDR3: TGCGCCAGCAGTGAAGAGGACGAGCAGTACTTC.